The present TCR beta chain was sequenced within a study of shared clonotypes between healthy human individuals. Study in general: Researchers drew samples from two women and a few men aged 18 to 49. For every donor, three CD4 naive, three CD4 memory, two CD8 naive and one CD8 memory plates were used. Whole-study findings and limits: Across a handful of donors, naive CD4 shared around 5%, naive CD8 approximately 3.5%, memory CD4 about 2.4%, memory CD8 0.4%.

As for this clone: Its antigen remains unidentified.

In germline, CDR1 is SQVTM, CDR2 ANQGSEA. Trimming pared 6 bases from V and 0 bases from J, leaving 9 bases between. The CDR3 sequence is 14 residues long. Profiling relied on immunoSEQ multiplex PCR, and the TCRdb table lists in-frame clones only, not all of them. The repertoire holds hundreds of thousands of clones, roughly 96% seen once, with less than 0.35% in the top ten. Healthy adults negative for HIV, lacking recent acute infections or vaccinations, served as donors. The clonotype comes from a young man in good health. J is TRBJ2-6 and V is TRBV29-1, with D unresolved. The source material was memory CD8+ T cells sorted from blood. Subset denoted: CD45RO+ cells pooled with CCR7-negative TemRA cells. CDR3 nucleotide sequence: TGCAGCGTAAAGAACAGCTCTGGGGCCAACGTCCTGACTTTC. It translates to CSVKNSSGANVLTF.